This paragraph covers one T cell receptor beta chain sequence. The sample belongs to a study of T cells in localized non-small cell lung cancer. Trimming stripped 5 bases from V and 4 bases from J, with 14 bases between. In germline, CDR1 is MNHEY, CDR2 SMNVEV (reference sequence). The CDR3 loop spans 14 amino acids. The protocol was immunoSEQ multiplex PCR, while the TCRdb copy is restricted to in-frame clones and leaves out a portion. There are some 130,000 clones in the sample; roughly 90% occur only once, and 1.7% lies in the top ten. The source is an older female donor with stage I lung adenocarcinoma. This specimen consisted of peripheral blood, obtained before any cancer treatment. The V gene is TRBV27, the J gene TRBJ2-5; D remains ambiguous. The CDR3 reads CASSPYLRGETQYF. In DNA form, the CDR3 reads TGTGCCAGCAGTCCCTACTTACGAGGAGAGACCCAGTACTTC.